This T cell receptor beta chain is drawn from a study of spatial heterogeneity in lung cancer. Findings and limits, study-wide: Follow-up blood showed ubiquitous expanded tumor TCRs less than blood at resection did.

Every individual TCR cDNA molecule carried its own unique molecular identifier, which allowed correction of PCR and sequencing errors. TCRdb re-analysed the 5' RACE reads in MiXCR, keeping a single row per CDR3 protein. The table has 10,000 to 15,000 distinct CDR3 sequences, about 15% seen once. CDR1 is MNHEY and CDR2 is SMNVEV in the germline V gene (reference sequence). This CDR3 has 13 residues. Trimming removed 7 bases from V and 4 bases from J, with 13 bases in between. The table lists this clonotype with many counts. Its specificity is not known. Time point given: sample taken at primary tumor resection. TCRs were sequenced from unsorted whole RNA of tumor, nontumor lung or PBMC. There were 75 or so donors, all of them untreated patients with early-stage non-small cell lung cancer.

This rearrangement joins TRBV27 to TRBJ1-1; D possibly corresponds to TRBD1 (6 bases). This TCR was sampled from a male donor with early-stage non-small cell lung cancer. Sequenced material: PBMCs, taken at surgery. In DNA form, the CDR3 reads TGTGCCAGCATCTTACAGGGAGGCACTGAAGCTTTCTTT. Translated, it gives CASILQGGTEAFF.